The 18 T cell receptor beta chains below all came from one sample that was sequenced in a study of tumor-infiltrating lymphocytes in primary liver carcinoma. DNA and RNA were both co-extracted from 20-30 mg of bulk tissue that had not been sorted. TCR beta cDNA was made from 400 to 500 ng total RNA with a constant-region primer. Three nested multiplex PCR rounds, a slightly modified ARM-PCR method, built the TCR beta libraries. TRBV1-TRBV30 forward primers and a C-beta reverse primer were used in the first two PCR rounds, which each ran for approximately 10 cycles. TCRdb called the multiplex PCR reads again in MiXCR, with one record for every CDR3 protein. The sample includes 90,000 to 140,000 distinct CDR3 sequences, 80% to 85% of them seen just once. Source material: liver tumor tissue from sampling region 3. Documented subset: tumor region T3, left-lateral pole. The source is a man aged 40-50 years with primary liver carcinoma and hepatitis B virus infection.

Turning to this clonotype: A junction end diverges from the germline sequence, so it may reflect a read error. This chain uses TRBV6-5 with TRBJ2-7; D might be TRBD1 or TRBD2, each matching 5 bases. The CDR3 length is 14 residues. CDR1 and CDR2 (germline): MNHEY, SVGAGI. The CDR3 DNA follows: TGTGCCAGCAGTGCCGGGGCAGGGCCCTCAGAGCAATACTTC. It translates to CASSAGAGPSEQYF.

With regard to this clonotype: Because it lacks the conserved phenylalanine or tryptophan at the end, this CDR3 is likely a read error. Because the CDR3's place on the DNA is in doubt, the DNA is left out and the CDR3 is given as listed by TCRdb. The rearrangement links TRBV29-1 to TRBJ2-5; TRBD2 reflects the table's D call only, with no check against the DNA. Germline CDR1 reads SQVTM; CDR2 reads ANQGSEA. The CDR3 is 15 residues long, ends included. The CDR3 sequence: CSVRTSGSWAETQCL.

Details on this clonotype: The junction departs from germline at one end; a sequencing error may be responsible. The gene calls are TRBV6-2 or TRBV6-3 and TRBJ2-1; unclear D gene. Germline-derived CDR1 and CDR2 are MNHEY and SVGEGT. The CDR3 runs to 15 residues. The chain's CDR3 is CASSYEIVGYNEQLF. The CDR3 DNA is TGTGCCAGCAGTTATGAGATCGTTGGCTACAATGAACAGCTCTTC.

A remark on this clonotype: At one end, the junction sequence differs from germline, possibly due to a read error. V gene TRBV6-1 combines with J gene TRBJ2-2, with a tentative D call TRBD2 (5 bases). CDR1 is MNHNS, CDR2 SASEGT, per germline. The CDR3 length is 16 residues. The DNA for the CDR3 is TGTGCCAGCAGTGAAGTCCCCACTGACTTACCCGGGGAGCTGCTTTTT. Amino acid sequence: CASSEVPTDLPGELLF.

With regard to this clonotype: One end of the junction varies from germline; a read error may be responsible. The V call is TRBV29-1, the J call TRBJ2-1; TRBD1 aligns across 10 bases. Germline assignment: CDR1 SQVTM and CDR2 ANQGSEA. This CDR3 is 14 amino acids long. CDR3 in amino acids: CSVDGTGVSIEQFF. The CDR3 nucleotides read TGCAGCGTCGACGGGACAGGGGTGAGCATTGAGCAATTCTTC.

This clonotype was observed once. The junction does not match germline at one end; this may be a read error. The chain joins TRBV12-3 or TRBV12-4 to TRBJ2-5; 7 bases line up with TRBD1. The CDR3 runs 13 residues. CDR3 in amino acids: CASCMTGTETQYF. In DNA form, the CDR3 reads TGTGCCAGCTGCATGACAGGGACGGAGACACAGTACTTC.

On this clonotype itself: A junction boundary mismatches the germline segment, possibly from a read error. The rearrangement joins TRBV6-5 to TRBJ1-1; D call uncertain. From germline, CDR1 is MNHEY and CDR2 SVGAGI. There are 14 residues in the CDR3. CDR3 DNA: TGTGCCAGCAGTTACTCGCTCGGGAGGGCTGAAACTTTCTTT. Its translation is CASSYSLGRAETFF.

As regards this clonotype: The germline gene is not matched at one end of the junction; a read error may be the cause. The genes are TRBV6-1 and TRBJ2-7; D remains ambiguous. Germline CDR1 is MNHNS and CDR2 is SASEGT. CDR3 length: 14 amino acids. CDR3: CASSLGYGPYGQYF. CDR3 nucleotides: TGTGCCAGCAGTCTTGGGTACGGTCCCTACGGGCAGTACTTC.

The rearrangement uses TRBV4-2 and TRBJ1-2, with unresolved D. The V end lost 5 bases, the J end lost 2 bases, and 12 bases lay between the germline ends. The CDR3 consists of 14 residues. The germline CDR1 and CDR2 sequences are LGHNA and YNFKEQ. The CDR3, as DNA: TGTGCCAGCAGCACCCTTGATGGCAACTATGGCTACACCTTC. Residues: CASSTLDGNYGYTF.

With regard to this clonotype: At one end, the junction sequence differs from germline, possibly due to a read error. CDR3 loop: CTSSPKLAGAYNEQLF. The CDR3 DNA is TGCACTAGCAGCCCCAAACTAGCGGGGGCTTACAATGAGCAGTTATTC. This chain uses TRBV4-1 with TRBJ2-1, with 11 bases that match TRBD2. The CDR3 sequence is 16 residues long. Germline V gene data show CDR1 as MGHRA and CDR2 as YSYEKL.

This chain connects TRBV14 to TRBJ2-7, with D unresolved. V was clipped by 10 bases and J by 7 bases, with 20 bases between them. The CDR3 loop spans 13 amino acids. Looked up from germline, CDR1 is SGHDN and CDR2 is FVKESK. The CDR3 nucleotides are TGTGCCAATAGCCAAGATCAGGAACGGGAGCAGTACTTC. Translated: CANSQDQEREQYF.

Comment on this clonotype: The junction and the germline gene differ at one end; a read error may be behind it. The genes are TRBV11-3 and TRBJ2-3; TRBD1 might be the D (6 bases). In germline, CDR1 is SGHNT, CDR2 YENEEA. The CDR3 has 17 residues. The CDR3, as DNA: TGTGCCAGCAGCAAAGCGGTCGCGAGAGGGGACACAGATACGAAGTATTTT. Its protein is CASSKAVARGDTDTKYF.

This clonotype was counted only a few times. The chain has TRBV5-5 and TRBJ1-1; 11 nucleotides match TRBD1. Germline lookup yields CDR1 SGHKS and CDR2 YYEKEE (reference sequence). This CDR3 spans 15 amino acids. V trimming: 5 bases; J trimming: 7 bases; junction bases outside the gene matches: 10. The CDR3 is CASSLFGTGGIEAFF. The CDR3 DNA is TGTGCCAGCAGTTTGTTCGGGACAGGGGGTATTGAAGCTTTCTTT.

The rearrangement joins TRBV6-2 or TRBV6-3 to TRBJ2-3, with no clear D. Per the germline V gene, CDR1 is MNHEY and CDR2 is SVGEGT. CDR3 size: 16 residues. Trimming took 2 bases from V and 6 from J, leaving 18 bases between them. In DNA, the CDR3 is TGTGCCAGCAGTTACGACAAGTCGAGAGTAAGTGATACGCAGTATTTT. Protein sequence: CASSYDKSRVSDTQYF.

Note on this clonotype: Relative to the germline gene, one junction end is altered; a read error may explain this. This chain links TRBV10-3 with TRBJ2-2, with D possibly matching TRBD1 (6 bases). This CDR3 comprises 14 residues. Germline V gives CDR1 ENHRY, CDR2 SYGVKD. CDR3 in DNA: TGTGCCATCAGTCAGTCGACAGGCACTGGGGAGCTCTTTTTT. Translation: CAISQSTGTGELFF.

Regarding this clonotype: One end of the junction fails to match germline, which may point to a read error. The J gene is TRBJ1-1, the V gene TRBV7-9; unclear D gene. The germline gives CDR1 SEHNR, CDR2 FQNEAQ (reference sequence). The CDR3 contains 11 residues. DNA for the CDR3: TGTGCCAGCAGTCGAGGCGCTGAAACTTTCTTT. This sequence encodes CASSRGAETFF.

The CDR3 is CAVTISGANVLTF. CDR3 bases: TGTGCCGTCACCATCTCTGGGGCCAACGTCCTGACTTTC. The genes are TRBV12-3 or TRBV12-4 and TRBJ2-6; D not resolved. The V end lost 11 bases, the J end lost 0 bases, and 8 bases lay between the germline ends. This CDR3 comprises 13 residues.

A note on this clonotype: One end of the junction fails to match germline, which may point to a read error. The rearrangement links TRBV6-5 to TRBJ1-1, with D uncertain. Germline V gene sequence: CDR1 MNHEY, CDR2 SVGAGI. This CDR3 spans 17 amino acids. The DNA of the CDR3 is TGTGCCAGCAGCCTAAACGCCGAGCCTAGGGTAAGGACTGAAGCTTTATTT. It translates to CASSLNAEPRVRTEALF.